The following is a T cell receptor beta chain sequence with its context. This entry is derived from a study of blood T cell repertoires in COVID-19. On the study more broadly: Whether acute or convalescent, the COVID-19 samples came from the United States, Italy and Spain.

Authors' data handling: Reference gene primers were amplified, and this amplification served to estimate nucleated cell counts. Using immunoSEQ multiplex PCR, the repertoire was profiled, and TCRdb retains in-frame clones only, with some absent. The V and J calls and clone size come from that table; D and trimming were worked out from the DNA. In the table there are under 450,000 clones, approximately 86% of which are singletons. Seattle researchers signed up patients amid active infection and tracked them longitudinally. The CDR3 covers 16 residues. Germline CDR1 MRHNA, CDR2 SNTAGT. The junction had 5 bases not matched to a gene; V was cut back by 6 bases and J by 2 bases.

Sequenced input: peripheral blood. The V gene is TRBV6-4, the J gene TRBJ2-5; 14 nucleotides match TRBD2. The clonotype originates from a woman aged 55-69 years with COVID-19, enrolled during active disease. The CDR3 DNA reads as TGTGCCAGCAGAGGACTAGCGGGGGGACTACAAGAGACCCAGTACTTC. Protein product: CASRGLAGGLQETQYF.